Listed here are 4 T cell receptor beta chains from one sample, sequenced in a study of beta chain features in type 1 diabetes. The entirety of the isolated RNA underwent reverse transcription, so expressed TCRB transcripts were sequenced. TCRdb's table, derived via immunoSEQ multiplex PCR, lists solely in-frame clones and lacks some. The sample carries 680,000 or so clones, about 16% recorded once. The specimen sequenced was naive CD4+ T cells from blood. The receptors originated from a man between 18 and 35 years old in good health.

This clone was counted a few times. CDR3 bases: TGTGCCAGCAGTTTTCAGACAGATGGCTACACCTTC. It codes for CASSFQTDGYTF. This chain uses TRBV28 with TRBJ1-2; maybe TRBD1 (5 bases). The CDR3 consists of 12 residues. The germline CDR1 and CDR2 sequences are MDHEN and SYDVKM. Trimming removed 3 bases from V and 6 bases from J, with 8 bases in between.

This clone was counted only a few times. The identical CDR3 is also encoded by other nucleotide sequences in the sample. The V call is TRBV27, the J call TRBJ1-5; D unresolved. The CDR3 has 13 amino acids. Trimming stripped 5 bases from V and 2 bases from J, with 7 bases between. Per germline, CDR1 MNHEY and CDR2 SMNVEV (reference sequence). The CDR3 loop is CASSPLGNQPQHF. CDR3 DNA sequence: TGTGCCAGCAGTCCCCTAGGCAATCAGCCCCAGCATTTT.

This clone occurred once. J is TRBJ2-7 and V is TRBV11-3; TRBD1 matches at 10 bases. The CDR3 sequence is 15 residues long. The germline CDR1 and CDR2 sequences are SGHNT and YENEEA. With 5 bases clipped from V and 2 bases from J, the junction kept 6 bases outside the gene matches. DNA of the CDR3: TGTGCCAGCAGCGTATCCGGGACAGGGGCCTACGAGCAGTACTTC. Its translation: CASSVSGTGAYEQYF.

The gene calls are TRBV4-1 and TRBJ2-7; 8 bases agree with TRBD1. The germline CDR1 and CDR2 sequences are MGHRA and YSYEKL. The CDR3 has 17 amino acids. V was pared by 4 bases and J by 5 bases, with 16 bases of the junction left unmatched. This chain's CDR3 is CASSLTRTGKGTNEQYF. Written as DNA, the CDR3 is TGCGCCAGCAGCCTCACCCGGACAGGGAAGGGAACAAACGAGCAGTACTTC.